The present T cell receptor (beta chain) was sequenced within a study of cytomegalovirus exposure and HLA in healthy donors. Whole-study findings and limits: When presence/absence was analysed, sequencing depth was taken to be roughly uniform across donors.

V lost 3 bases and J 8 bases, leaving 11 bases between the germline ends. The length of the CDR3 is 14 residues. Germline loops: CDR1 MDHEN, CDR2 SYDVKM. Primers included in the PCR were 60 Vbeta and 13 Jbeta primers. Repertoires were generated with immunoSEQ multiplex PCR, while TCRdb's copy carries only in-frame clones and drops some. The table lists roughly 120,000 clones. On this clone: The antigen is unknown.

The genes are TRBV28 and TRBJ1-6; maybe TRBD1 (5 bases). This TCR came from a man between 18 and 29 years old in good health and CMV-seronegative. The sample consisted of PBMCs. The CDR3 DNA is TGTGCCAGCAGTTTGCGGGGGAGTGATTCACCCCTCCACTTT. Protein: CASSLRGSDSPLHF.